This TCR beta chain was captured in a study of beta chain features in type 1 diabetes. Isolated RNA was reverse transcribed in full, so expressed TCRB transcripts were sequenced. Deep immunoSEQ sequencing covered naive, central memory and regulatory T cell samples. Sequenced by immunoSEQ multiplex PCR; TCRdb stores in-frame clones only, minus some. Here the sample spans about 660,000 clones, about 14% being singletons. Broader study findings: In all four CD4+ subsets, TCRB CDR3 length was significantly, moderately reduced in type 1 diabetes.

Points on this clone: The target antigen is unknown.

The V gene lost 4 bases and the J gene lost 0 bases, with 9 bases spanning the gap. The germline V gene has CDR1 SGDLS and CDR2 YYNGEE. The CDR3 totals 14 residues. This sequence was found in a man younger than 35 with type 1 diabetes. The sequenced sample was naive CD4+ T cells from blood. V gene TRBV9 combines with J gene TRBJ2-3; D may be TRBD2 (6 bases). The CDR3 loop reads CASSLGGSTDTQYF. The CDR3 nucleotides read TGTGCCAGCAGCCTGGGGGGTAGCACAGATACGCAGTATTTT.